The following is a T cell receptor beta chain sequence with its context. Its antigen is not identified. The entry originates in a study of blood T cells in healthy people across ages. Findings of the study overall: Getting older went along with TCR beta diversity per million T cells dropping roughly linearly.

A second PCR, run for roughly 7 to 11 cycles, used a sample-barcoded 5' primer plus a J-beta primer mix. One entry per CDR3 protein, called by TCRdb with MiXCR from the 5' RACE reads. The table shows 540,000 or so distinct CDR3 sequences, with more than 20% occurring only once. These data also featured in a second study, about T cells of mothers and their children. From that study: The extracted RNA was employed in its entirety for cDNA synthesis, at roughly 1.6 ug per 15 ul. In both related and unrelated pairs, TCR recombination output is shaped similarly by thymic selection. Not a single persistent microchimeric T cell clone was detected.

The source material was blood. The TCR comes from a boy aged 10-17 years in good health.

DNA for the CDR3: TGTGCCAGCAATTTGGACAACGATGGCTACACCTTC. Its protein is CASNLDNDGYTF. This chain connects TRBV6-1 to TRBJ1-2, with a tentative D call TRBD1 (5 bases). The CDR3 loop spans 12 amino acids. The germline V gene encodes CDR1 MNHNS and CDR2 SASEGT. With 7 bases removed from V and 6 bases from J, the gap between germline ends came to 12 bases.